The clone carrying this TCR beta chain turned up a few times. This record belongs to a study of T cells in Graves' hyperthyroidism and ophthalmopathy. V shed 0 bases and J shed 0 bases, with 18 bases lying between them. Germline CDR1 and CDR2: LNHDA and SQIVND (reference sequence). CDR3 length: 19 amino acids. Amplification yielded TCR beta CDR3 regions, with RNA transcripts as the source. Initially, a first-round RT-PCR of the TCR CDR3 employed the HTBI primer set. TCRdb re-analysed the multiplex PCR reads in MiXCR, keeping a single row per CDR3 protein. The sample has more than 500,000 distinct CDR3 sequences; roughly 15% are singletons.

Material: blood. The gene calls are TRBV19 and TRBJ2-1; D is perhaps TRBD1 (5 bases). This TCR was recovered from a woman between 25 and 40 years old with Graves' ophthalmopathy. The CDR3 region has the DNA TGTGCCAGTAGTATAGACGAGATCAAGGCTGACAGCTCCTACAATGAGCAGTTCTTC. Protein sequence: CASSIDEIKADSSYNEQFF.